This T cell receptor (beta chain) emerged from a study of naive and memory T cell subsets. Findings and limits, study-wide: This RNA-based method may be sensitive to activation-related transcript changes.

The SP2 primer and nested alpha and beta constant region primers amplified ligated cDNA in four rounds. From the 5' RACE reads, TCRdb called clonotypes with MiXCR, one entry per CDR3 protein. Of about 56,000 distinct CDR3 sequences in the sample, over 6% were seen once. In this sample, this clonotype turned up many times. Antigen: not known. The CDR3 spans 12 residues. Trimming left V 0 bases short and J 10 bases short, with 8 bases between. Germline CDR1 and CDR2: SGHNT and YYREEE (reference sequence). TCR cDNA received a 3' ligated oligonucleotide that carried a UMI. V usage is TRBV5-4 and J usage is TRBJ2-1; D remains unclear. The origin of this receptor is a female donor in good health. The CDR3 region has the DNA TGTGCCAGCAGCTTGGTAGGATACGAGCAGTTCTTC. Its translation: CASSLVGYEQFF. Full variable domain (remainder filled in from reference TRBV5-4 and TRBJ2-1): ETGVTQSPTHLIKTRGQQVTLRCSSQSGHNTVSWYQQALGQGPQFIFQYYREEENGRGNFPPRFSGLQFPNYSSELNVNALELDDSALYLCASSLVGYEQFFGPGTRLTVL.